The 25 T cell receptor beta chains below come from one sample, sequenced in a study of OX40 agonist ivuxolimab in advanced cancers. Libraries were prepared by immunoSEQ multiplex PCR; TCRdb keeps only in-frame clonotypes and omits some of them. The sample includes roughly 60,000 clones, more than 80% seen only once; the top ten take roughly an eighth. The input for sequencing was CD4+ or CD8+ T cells sorted from blood, taken in a trial of the OX40 agonist ivuxolimab. The receptors were gathered from an adult with an advanced solid tumor such as melanoma, head and neck, liver or kidney cancer.

This clone was found once. The chain joins TRBV28 to TRBJ2-2; 7 bases line up with TRBD1. V was clipped by 4 bases and J by 3 bases; unmatched bases: 11. This CDR3 spans 17 amino acids. Germline CDR1 and CDR2: MDHEN and SYDVKM. The CDR3 nucleotides read TGTGCCAGCAGTTCCCGTCGACAGGGTAAGGACACCGGGGAGCTGTTTTTT. Protein product: CASSSRRQGKDTGELFF.

This clone was picked up one time. The V call is TRBV7-9, the J call TRBJ1-2, with a possible D match to TRBD1 (6 bases). This CDR3 is 15 amino acids long. The V gene's germline CDR1 is SEHNR and CDR2 FQNEAQ (reference sequence). V was shortened by 4 bases and J by 4 bases, with 16 bases between the two germline ends. This chain's CDR3 is CASSSQQGIGYGYTF. Written as DNA, the CDR3 is TGTGCCAGCAGCTCTCAACAGGGTATCGGCTATGGCTACACCTTC.

This rearrangement joins TRBV5-6 to TRBJ1-4; the D is unclear. The CDR3 runs 14 residues. Trimming left V 3 bases short and J 2 bases short, with 8 bases between. Germline CDR1 SGHDT, CDR2 YYEEEE. The CDR3 sequence is CASSSGTTNEKLFF. CDR3 nucleotides: TGTGCCAGCAGCTCTGGTACTACTAATGAAAAACTGTTTTTT.

This chain uses TRBV10-1 with TRBJ2-3; D remains unclear. The CDR3 is 15 residues long. V lost 2 bases and J 1 base, leaving 10 bases between the germline ends. CDR1 and CDR2 (germline): WNHNN, SYGVQD (reference sequence). CDR3 bases: TGCGCCAGCAGTGAGGACATACCAGGCACAGATACGCAGTATTTT. It specifies CASSEDIPGTDTQYF.

This chain uses TRBV9 with TRBJ2-3; D is ambiguous. CDR3 size: 14 residues. With 6 bases removed from V and 2 bases from J, the gap between germline ends came to 13 bases. Germline V gene lookup returns CDR1 SGDLS and CDR2 YYNGEE. The CDR3: CASNRASDTDTQYF. CDR3 bases: TGTGCCAGCAACCGGGCCTCTGACACAGATACGCAGTATTTT.

A few counts support this clone. The V call is TRBV6-1, the J call TRBJ2-1, with 9 bases that match TRBD2. Per the germline V gene, CDR1 is MNHNS and CDR2 is SASEGT. J gave up 4 bases and V 8 bases, and 6 bases lay outside the gene matches. The CDR3 runs to 14 residues. CDR3 amino acids: CASQAGGEYNEQFF. CDR3 DNA sequence: TGTGCCAGCCAAGCGGGAGGCGAGTACAATGAGCAGTTCTTC.

This chain uses TRBV10-1 with TRBJ2-7; TRBD1 might be the D (5 bases). Trimming took off 2 bases at V and 0 bases at J, with 11 bases between the two ends. Per the germline V gene, CDR1 is WNHNN and CDR2 is SYGVQD (reference sequence). This CDR3 comprises 15 residues. CDR3 nucleotides: TGCGCCAGCAGTGAGGCTCAGGGATTCTCCTACGAGCAGTACTTC. Translation gives CASSEAQGFSYEQYF.

The chain employs TRBV27 and TRBJ2-2; unclear D gene. The CDR3 is made up of 13 amino acids. Trimming took off 10 bases at V and 1 base at J, with 10 bases between the two ends. CDR1 is MNHEY and CDR2 is SMNVEV in the germline V gene (reference sequence). The CDR3 here is CAIMTRNTGELFF. CDR3 nucleotide sequence: TGTGCCATCATGACAAGGAACACCGGGGAGCTGTTTTTT.

The chain recombines TRBV13 with TRBJ2-7, with D unresolved. The CDR3 has 9 amino acids. Between the trimmed V and J ends, which lost 6 bases and 4 bases, there was a span of 1 base. Per germline, CDR1 PRHDT and CDR2 FYEKMQ (reference sequence). CDR3 residues: CASSYEQYF. The CDR3 region has the DNA TGTGCCAGCAGTTACGAGCAGTACTTC. Drawing the rest from reference TRBV13 and TRBJ2-7, the complete variable domain is AAGVIQSPRHLIKEKRETATLKCYPIPRHDTVYWYQQGPGQDPQFLISFYEKMQSDKGSIPDRFSAQQFSDYHSELNMSSLELGDSALYFCASSYEQYFGPGTRLTVT.

The chain carries TRBV5-4 and TRBJ2-7, with D unresolved. Germline loops: CDR1 SGHNT, CDR2 YYREEE (reference sequence). The CDR3 has 13 residues. Between the trimmed V and J ends, which lost 1 base and 4 bases, there was a span of 9 bases. Here the CDR3 reads CASSLFSAYEQYF. CDR3 DNA: TGTGCCAGCAGCTTGTTTTCGGCATACGAGCAGTACTTC.

This clone was observed once. The J gene is TRBJ2-1, the V gene TRBV2; the D gene is possibly TRBD1 (6 bases). This CDR3 region has 16 residues. V was clipped by 2 bases and J by 7 bases, with 18 bases between them. Germline CDR1 is SNHLY and CDR2 is FYNNEI. Here the CDR3 DNA reads TGTGCCAGCAGTGAAAGGTGGATGCAGGGGTGGAATGAGCAGTTCTTC. Its protein product is CASSERWMQGWNEQFF.

In its sample, this clone was seen a few times. The chain combines TRBV4-2 with TRBJ1-1; TRBD1 aligns across 7 bases. Germline CDR1 reads LGHNA; CDR2 reads YNFKEQ. The V and J ends lost 0 bases and 1 base, in that order; junction bases with no gene match: 11. This CDR3 has 18 residues. CDR3: CASSQESSPQGGNTEAFF. CDR3 coding DNA: TGTGCCAGCAGCCAAGAATCCTCCCCCCAGGGGGGGAACACTGAAGCTTTCTTT.

The chain links TRBV5-1 to TRBJ1-1; a possible D gene is TRBD1 (5 bases). The germline V gene has CDR1 SGHRS and CDR2 YFSETQ. V was clipped by 0 bases and J by 3 bases, with 15 bases between them. This CDR3 comprises 16 residues. The CDR3 sequence: CASSLVGRGWDTEAFF. In DNA form, the CDR3 reads TGCGCCAGCAGCTTGGTGGGTAGGGGATGGGACACTGAAGCTTTCTTT. The variable domain in full, with the rest retrieved from reference TRBV5-1 and TRBJ1-1, is KAGVTQTPRYLIKTRGQQVTLSCSPISGHRSVSWYQQTPGQGLQFLFEYFSETQRNKGNFPGRFSGRQFSNSRSEMNVSTLELGDSALYLCASSLVGRGWDTEAFFGQGTRLTVV.

The chain combines TRBV14 with TRBJ1-1; D not certain. Germline lookup yields CDR1 SGHDN and CDR2 FVKESK. This CDR3 comprises 13 residues. The V and J ends lost 3 bases and 6 bases respectively, with 11 bases between them. For the CDR3, the DNA is TGTGCCAGCAGCCACGGGCGGCCCCCTGAAGCTTTCTTT. It specifies CASSHGRPPEAFF.

The chain recombines TRBV19 with TRBJ1-2; D is perhaps TRBD1 (6 bases). The CDR3 consists of 15 residues. V was cut by 6 bases and J by 3 bases, with 17 bases left in between. Germline V gene data show CDR1 as LNHDA and CDR2 as SQIVND (reference sequence). CDR3 DNA sequence: TGTGCCAGTAGGCCGGGAACAGGGATGGACTATGGCTACACCTTC. Its protein is CASRPGTGMDYGYTF.

This clone was picked up one time. The chain couples TRBV2 to TRBJ2-3; D gene uncertain. Germline loops: CDR1 SNHLY, CDR2 FYNNEI. V was shortened by 4 bases and J by 0 bases, with 11 bases between the two germline ends. There are 15 residues in the CDR3. The CDR3 reads CASSAVAKSTDTQYF. CDR3 nucleotide sequence: TGTGCCAGCAGTGCGGTAGCCAAAAGCACAGATACGCAGTATTTT.

The chain couples TRBV2 to TRBJ1-1; D is ambiguous. Germline V gene sequence: CDR1 SNHLY, CDR2 FYNNEI. This CDR3 spans 12 amino acids. Trimming removed 5 bases from V and 8 bases from J, with 12 bases in between. The CDR3 bases are TGTGCCAGCAGTCAGAATAGGGTCGAAGCTTTCTTT. Its translation: CASSQNRVEAFF.

The V call is TRBV19, the J call TRBJ2-1; TRBD2 agrees at 8 bases. V shed 5 bases, J shed 10 bases, and the junction held 10 bases outside the gene matches. Germline-derived CDR1 and CDR2 are LNHDA and SQIVND (reference sequence). This CDR3 is built from 14 residues. CDR3 region: CASSPGTRGGEQFF. In nucleotides, the CDR3 is TGTGCCAGTAGTCCCGGGACCCGCGGGGGGGAGCAGTTCTTC.

The rearrangement links TRBV7-3 to TRBJ2-1; 12 bases agree with TRBD2. Germline V gives CDR1 SGHTA, CDR2 FQGTGA. CDR3 length: 17 residues. V shed 5 bases, J shed 8 bases, and the junction held 13 bases outside the gene matches. The CDR3 DNA follows: TGTGCCAGCAGCCCGACTAGCGGGAGCCCCCTCCGCTATGAGCAGTTCTTC. This sequence encodes CASSPTSGSPLRYEQFF.

The rearrangement links TRBV27 to TRBJ2-3, with TRBD2 identical over 8 bases. The V gene's germline CDR1 is MNHEY and CDR2 SMNVEV (reference sequence). This CDR3 is built from 15 residues. J was trimmed by 5 bases and V by 8 bases; bases with no gene match: 12. The chain's CDR3 is CASSGVAGNLDTQYF. CDR3 nucleotides: TGTGCCAGCTCAGGCGTAGCGGGGAACTTAGATACGCAGTATTTT.

The chain is built from TRBV9 and TRBJ2-3; 9 bases match TRBD2. This CDR3 has 18 residues. Germline-derived CDR1 and CDR2 are SGDLS and YYNGEE. The ends lost 3 bases at V and 2 bases at J; junction bases unmatched: 13. The CDR3 here is CASSGGYGAGGPTDTQYF. CDR3 coding DNA: TGTGCCAGCAGCGGAGGATATGGAGCGGGGGGACCCACAGATACGCAGTATTTT. Drawing the rest from reference TRBV9 and TRBJ2-3, the complete variable domain is DSGVTQTPKHLITATGQRVTLRCSPRSGDLSVYWYQQSLDQGLQFLIQYYNGEERAKGNILERFSAQQFPDLHSELNLSSLELGDSALYFCASSGGYGAGGPTDTQYFGPGTRLTVL.

The sample holds a few counts of this clone. This chain connects TRBV2 to TRBJ2-3; the match to TRBD2 covers 7 bases. V lost 6 bases to trimming and J lost 14 bases; unmatched junction nucleotides: 17. The CDR3 is 14 amino acids. CDR1 and CDR2 (germline): SNHLY, FYNNEI. In nucleotides, the CDR3 is TGTGCCAGCAGGAGACAAGACCACGCGGGAGTAGGGTATTTT. It is translated as CASRRQDHAGVGYF.

V gene TRBV19 combines with J gene TRBJ2-1; 9 bases match TRBD2. This CDR3 has 15 amino acids. V lost 6 bases and J lost 10; bases outside the gene matches: 13. From germline, CDR1 is LNHDA and CDR2 SQIVND (reference sequence). CDR3 DNA sequence: TGTGCCAGTAGCGCTAGTAGCGGGGGAGATTACGAGCAGTTCTTC. Translated: CASSASSGGDYEQFF.

This clone is a singleton in its sample. This chain joins TRBV13 and TRBJ2-2; D gene uncertain. The V and J ends lost 5 bases and 4 bases respectively, with 14 bases between them. CDR1 PRHDT and CDR2 FYEKMQ come from the germline V gene (reference sequence). The CDR3 has 15 amino acids. The chain's CDR3 is CASSTGPLSTGELFF. DNA of the CDR3: TGTGCCAGCAGCACCGGGCCCCTAAGCACCGGGGAGCTGTTTTTT.

The rearrangement uses TRBV16 and TRBJ1-2; no firm D call. The V gene lost 0 bases and the J gene lost 4 bases, with 3 bases spanning the gap. The CDR3 loop spans 12 amino acids. Germline CDR1 KGHSY, CDR2 FQNENV. CDR3 sequence (DNA): TGTGCCAGCAGCCAATCCCCCTATGGCTACACCTTC. It encodes CASSQSPYGYTF.